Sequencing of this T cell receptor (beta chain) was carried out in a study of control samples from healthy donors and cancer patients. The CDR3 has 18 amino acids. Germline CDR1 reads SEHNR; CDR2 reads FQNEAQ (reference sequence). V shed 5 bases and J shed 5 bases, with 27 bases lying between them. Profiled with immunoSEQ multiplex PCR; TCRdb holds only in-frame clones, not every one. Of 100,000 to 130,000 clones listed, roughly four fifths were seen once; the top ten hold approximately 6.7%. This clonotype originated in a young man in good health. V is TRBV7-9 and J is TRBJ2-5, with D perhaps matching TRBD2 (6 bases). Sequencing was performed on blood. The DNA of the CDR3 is TGTGCCAGCAGCGCGGGACTCCAAAACGGTCCTGGGGGTGAGACCCAGTACTTC. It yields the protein CASSAGLQNGPGGETQYF.